The present TCR beta chain was sequenced within a study of T cells of healthy individuals. TCRdb fed the 5' RACE reads into MiXCR, producing one record per CDR3 protein. Among nearly 100,000 distinct CDR3 sequences listed, 17% were seen once. This clonotype showed up just once. Trimming stripped 3 bases from V and 7 bases from J, with 13 bases between. CDR3 length equals 14 residues. The origin of this receptor is a human donor in good health. The rearrangement links TRBV12-3 or TRBV12-4 to TRBJ1-5, with D uncertain. Here the CDR3 reads CASSLDAGSQPQHF. For the CDR3, the DNA is TGTGCCAGCAGTTTGGACGCGGGCTCCCAGCCCCAGCATTTT.